One sample yielded the 29 T cell receptor beta chains listed below, sequenced in a study of monozygotic twins with inflammatory bowel disease (dated by TCRdb to the late 2010s). The method behind the library was 5' RACE. The sequencing machine was an Illumina HiSeq 2500. The reads, reprocessed by TCRdb, yield one row per CDR3 protein sequence and no DNA. The sample table records about 300,000 distinct CDR3 sequences. The ten most abundant clones make up over 5% of the sample. The source material was blood. These receptors were taken from a human donor with ulcerative colitis or Crohn's disease, or a healthy co-twin of an affected twin (not recorded which).

The V gene is TRBV20-1, the J gene TRBJ2-2; TCRdb's D gene call, TRBD1, goes unchecked for lack of DNA. This CDR3 has 16 residues. CDR1 is DFQATT, CDR2 SNEGSKA, per germline (reference sequence). This CDR3 is CSARDTGISGTGELFF.

The rearrangement joins TRBV7-2 to TRBJ2-7; the TCRdb call, TRBD2, lacks DNA for checking. The CDR3 totals 16 residues. Germline V gene lookup returns CDR1 SGHTA and CDR2 FQGNSA. CDR3: CASSLVPAGSSYEQYF.

The gene calls are TRBV29-1 and TRBJ1-4. This CDR3 has 14 amino acids. Germline CDR1 and CDR2: SQVTM and ANQGSEA. The chain's CDR3 is CSVSGEGSNEKLFF. Complete variable domain (other parts from reference TRBV29-1 and TRBJ1-4): SAVISQKPSRDICQRGTSLTIQCQVDSQVTMMFWYRQQPGQSLTLIATANQGSEATYESGFVIDKFPISRPNLTFSTLTVSNMSPEDSSIYLCSVSGEGSNEKLFFGSGTQLSVL.

This chain connects TRBV5-1 to TRBJ1-2; lacking DNA, the TRBD1 call made by TCRdb goes unchecked. Germline loops: CDR1 SGHRS, CDR2 YFSETQ. The CDR3 loop spans 15 amino acids. This chain's CDR3 is CASSPGDSLNYGYTF.

V usage is TRBV20-1 and J usage is TRBJ2-7; without DNA, the TCRdb call of TRBD1 cannot be checked. The CDR3 is 12 residues long. Germline values: CDR1 DFQATT, CDR2 SNEGSKA (reference sequence). This CDR3 is CSAIQGIYEQYF.

The V gene is TRBV11-2, the J gene TRBJ2-1. The CDR3 contains 13 residues. From germline, CDR1 is SGHAT and CDR2 FQNNGV. CDR3: CASSLSLNNEQFF. The full variable domain, rest sourced from reference TRBV11-2 and TRBJ2-1, is EAGVAQSPRYKIIEKRQSVAFWCNPISGHATLYWYQQILGQGPKLLIQFQNNGVVDDSQLPKDRFSAERLKGVDSTLKIQPAKLEDSAVYLCASSLSLNNEQFFGPGTRLTVL.

The chain has TRBV7-8 and TRBJ1-2; TCRdb lists TRBD1, though no DNA is available to test this call. CDR3 length: 16 residues. Looked up from germline, CDR1 is SGHVS and CDR2 is FQNEAQ. The CDR3 is CASSLNRDRGSYGYTF.

This chain links TRBV6-5 with TRBJ1-5; TCRdb's D gene call, TRBD1, goes unchecked for lack of DNA. This CDR3 has 17 amino acids. CDR1 and CDR2 from the germline V gene are MNHEY and SVGAGI. CDR3 residues: CASSFHGQSGSNQPQHF.

The V gene is TRBV18, the J gene TRBJ2-7; the D call from TCRdb, TRBD2, cannot be confirmed without DNA. This CDR3 spans 14 amino acids. The germline V gene has CDR1 KGHSH and CDR2 LQKENI. This chain's CDR3 is CASSGTSGREEQYF.

This rearrangement joins TRBV7-9 to TRBJ2-7. CDR1 and CDR2 (germline): SEHNR, FQNEAQ (reference sequence). This CDR3 region has 14 residues. The CDR3 reads CASSFGGFHTEQYF.

The gene calls are TRBV5-1 and TRBJ2-4; TCRdb outputs TRBD2, but without DNA this stays unchecked. Looked up from germline, CDR1 is SGHRS and CDR2 is YFSETQ. The CDR3 extends over 12 amino acids. CDR3 residues: CASRPEGDIQYF. Variable domain in full (rest from reference TRBV5-1 and TRBJ2-4): KAGVTQTPRYLIKTRGQQVTLSCSPISGHRSVSWYQQTPGQGLQFLFEYFSETQRNKGNFPGRFSGRQFSNSRSEMNVSTLELGDSALYLCASRPEGDIQYFGAGTRLSVL.

The V gene is TRBV12-3 or TRBV12-4, the J gene TRBJ1-5. The CDR3 loop spans 15 amino acids. The CDR3: CASSSGGGSNQPQHF.

V usage is TRBV18 and J usage is TRBJ1-1; absent DNA, TCRdb's TRBD1 call cannot be checked. CDR1 is KGHSH and CDR2 is LQKENI in the germline V gene. This CDR3 comprises 16 residues. CDR3 region: CASSPPRNRVNTEAFF.

The J gene is TRBJ2-7, the V gene TRBV28. This CDR3 is 15 amino acids long. Germline V gene lookup returns CDR1 MDHEN and CDR2 SYDVKM. The CDR3 is CASSLGSTSAYEQYF.

The CDR3 sequence is CSATLFGGEGYTF. The chain combines TRBV20-1 with TRBJ1-2. There are 13 residues in the CDR3. Germline V gene data show CDR1 as DFQATT and CDR2 as SNEGSKA (reference sequence).

This chain joins TRBV7-9 and TRBJ1-1; the D gene TCRdb calls, TRBD1, cannot be checked with no DNA. Germline CDR1 and CDR2: SEHNR and FQNEAQ (reference sequence). The CDR3 consists of 16 residues. CDR3 in amino acids: CASSLEVEGAGTEAFF.

This sequence joins TRBV6-2 or TRBV6-3 and TRBJ2-1; no DNA is available, so the TRBD2 call from TCRdb remains unchecked. Germline V CDR1 and CDR2: MNHEY, SVGEGT. The length of the CDR3 is 17 residues. CDR3 sequence reads: CASTAWMGLAGDRGQFF.

CDR3: CASSLAGTTNEKLFF. The chain combines TRBV5-1 with TRBJ1-4. The CDR3 is 15 amino acids. The germline V gene has CDR1 SGHRS and CDR2 YFSETQ.

The chain links TRBV19 to TRBJ1-1; the TCRdb D gene call, TRBD1, has no DNA to confirm it. The germline CDR1 and CDR2 sequences are LNHDA and SQIVND (reference sequence). The CDR3 has 16 residues. CDR3 protein: CASSRPGGSGGTEAFF.

This chain links TRBV5-1 with TRBJ2-2; lacking DNA, the TRBD1 call made by TCRdb goes unchecked. Germline V gene lookup returns CDR1 SGHRS and CDR2 YFSETQ. This CDR3 has 15 residues. The chain's CDR3 is CASSPDGGRTGELFF.

V usage is TRBV5-1 and J usage is TRBJ1-5; TCRdb selects TRBD1, and the lack of DNA leaves this call unchecked. Germline CDR1 SGHRS, CDR2 YFSETQ. This CDR3 is 15 amino acids long. CDR3 residues: CASSTDGQGDQPQHF.

The V and J genes are TRBV5-1 and TRBJ1-3. CDR3 length: 15 residues. The germline V gene encodes CDR1 SGHRS and CDR2 YFSETQ. The chain's CDR3 is CASSLAPDAGNTIYF.

The rearrangement joins TRBV7-2 to TRBJ1-2; the TCRdb D gene call, TRBD1, has no DNA to confirm it. Germline lookup yields CDR1 SGHTA and CDR2 FQGNSA. The CDR3 runs to 15 residues. The CDR3: CASRRPGSSFGGYTF.

The chain joins TRBV5-4 to TRBJ2-3; with no DNA, the TCRdb D assignment of TRBD2 cannot be verified. CDR3 length: 15 amino acids. Germline-derived CDR1 and CDR2 are SGHNT and YYREEE (reference sequence). CDR3 amino acids: CASSPSGTIGDTQYF.

This chain links TRBV27 with TRBJ2-1; TCRdb indicates TRBD1, and absent DNA this call remains unverified. CDR1 and CDR2 (germline): MNHEY, SMNVEV (reference sequence). This CDR3 has 18 residues. This CDR3 reads CASSLWGVRGSGHNEQFF.

This chain joins TRBV7-9 and TRBJ1-1; without DNA, the TCRdb call of TRBD1 cannot be checked. CDR3 length: 13 amino acids. The germline V gene encodes CDR1 SEHNR and CDR2 FQNEAQ (reference sequence). CDR3 sequence: CASSGDRRDEAFF.

V is TRBV5-6 and J is TRBJ2-1; the D gene TCRdb calls, TRBD2, cannot be checked with no DNA. The CDR3 runs 15 residues. CDR1 SGHDT and CDR2 YYEEEE come from the germline V gene. CDR3 in amino acids: CASSLGGGGDNEQFF.

The chain employs TRBV10-3 and TRBJ1-2; TCRdb reports TRBD1, a call that lacks DNA to check it against. This CDR3 spans 13 amino acids. CDR1 is ENHRY and CDR2 is SYGVKD in the germline V gene. CDR3 in amino acids: CAISGRERAGYTF.

CDR3 amino acids: CASSEAGSANSPLHF. The rearrangement uses TRBV2 and TRBJ1-6; TCRdb selects TRBD1, and the lack of DNA leaves this call unchecked. This CDR3 has 15 residues. Germline V gives CDR1 SNHLY, CDR2 FYNNEI.